This T cell receptor beta chain was observed in a study of CD8 T cells in Susac syndrome. On this clonotype itself: Its target is not known.

Sequencing of TCR beta covered CD8+ and CD4+ T cells obtained from blood. Negative isolation was used for CD8+ and CD4+ T cells and FACS enrichment for TEMRA cells. Random-hexamer reverse transcription was applied to about 0.45 to 1 ug RNA. Amplification of TCR beta CDR3 by immunoSEQ multiplex PCR spanned 54 Vbeta and 13 Jbeta. MiXCR was run by TCRdb on the immunoSEQ multiplex PCR reads, yielding one entry per CDR3 protein. This table holds 150,000 or so distinct CDR3 sequences, less than 97% found once. V was trimmed by 2 bases and J by 0 bases, leaving 10 bases between them. The CDR3 is 14 residues long. The germline V gene has CDR1 GTSNPN and CDR2 SVGIG (reference sequence). Findings and limits, study-wide: That the number of individuals in its TCR sequencing and HLA analysis was relatively small was acknowledged by the study.

This receptor was identified in a human donor with multiple sclerosis. The V gene is TRBV30, the J gene TRBJ1-1; D is ambiguous. The sequenced sample consisted of CD8+ T cells from PBMCs. CDR3 residues: CAWSIDRMNTEAFF. CDR3 DNA sequence: TGTGCCTGGAGTATCGACCGCATGAACACTGAAGCTTTCTTT.